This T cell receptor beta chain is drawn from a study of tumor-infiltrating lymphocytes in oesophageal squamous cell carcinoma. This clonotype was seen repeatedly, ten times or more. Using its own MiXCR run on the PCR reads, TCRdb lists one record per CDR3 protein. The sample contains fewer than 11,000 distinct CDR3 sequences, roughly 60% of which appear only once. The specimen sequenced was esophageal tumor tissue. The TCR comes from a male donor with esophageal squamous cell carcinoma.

The CDR3 region has the DNA TGCAGTGTACTAGCGGGAGGGCCGTACGAGCAGTACTTC. This gives the protein CSVLAGGPYEQYF. The chain employs TRBV29-1 and TRBJ2-5, with TRBD2 matching 13 bases. The J call may not be correct, given that the DNA end is closer to TRBJ2-7. This CDR3 spans 13 amino acids. CDR1 is SQVTM and CDR2 is ANQGSEA in the germline V gene.